This T cell receptor beta chain was recovered during a study of cytomegalovirus exposure and HLA in healthy donors. Study-level information: Approximately 180 million T cells yielded 120 million or so unique TCR beta sequences, as an earlier analysis found.

With 60 Vbeta and 13 Jbeta primers, the PCR was carried out. The data were produced by immunoSEQ multiplex PCR, yet TCRdb's version contains in-frame clones alone and is incomplete. The sample holds more than 200,000 clones, 70% to 90% seen once. V lost 2 bases and J lost 9; bases outside the gene matches: 11. Germline CDR1 LGHNA, CDR2 YSLEER. CDR3 size: 18 residues. The TCR sequence derives from a human donor in good health. The J gene is TRBJ2-1, the V gene TRBV4-3; the match to TRBD2 covers 15 bases. The specimen sequenced was PBMCs. For the CDR3, the DNA is TGCGCCAGCAGCCAACCTATAGGACTAGCGGGAGGGCCGGGTGAGCAGTTCTTC. Its translation is CASSQPIGLAGGPGEQFF.